The 8 T cell receptor beta chains reported below all come from one sample, sequenced in a study of T-cell memory formation after mild COVID-19. Using its own MiXCR run on the 5' RACE reads, TCRdb lists one record per CDR3 protein. The sample contains approximately 500,000 distinct CDR3 sequences, roughly 23% of which appear only once. Material for sequencing was PBMCs or a T cell subset sorted from them (not recorded which). Source of these receptors: an adult woman who had mild COVID-19 (a few samples of this study predate the infection). Cell type and time point are not known.

This clonotype was observed once. The rearrangement links TRBV21-1 to TRBJ1-2; the DNA was not used to check the table's D call, TRBD1. TRBV21-1 is classified as a pseudogene. CDR3 length: 16 amino acids. This CDR3 is CASTCWGKEPSGGYTF. The CDR3 region has the DNA TGTGCCAGCACCTGTTGGGGGAAGGAACCCTCTGGTGGCTACACCTTC.

There are a few counts of this clonotype. The CDR3 spells CASSPRAGAGYEQFF. CDR3 DNA: TGTGCCAGCAGCCCTCGTGCGGGAGCTGGCTATGAGCAGTTCTTC. V and J are TRBV7-3 and TRBJ2-1; 7 bases agree with TRBD2. The trim removed 5 bases at V and 8 bases at J, leaving 12 bases unmatched. Germline CDR1 reads SGHTA; CDR2 reads FQGTGA. This CDR3 comprises 15 residues.

This chain connects TRBV10-1 to TRBJ1-6, with TRBD1 matching over 7 bases. The germline V gene has CDR1 WNHNN and CDR2 SYGVQD (reference sequence). Trimming took 9 bases from V and 7 from J; bases not matched to a gene: 3. The CDR3 length is 12 residues. DNA for the CDR3: TGCGCCAGGGGACAGAAGAATTCACCCCTCCACTTT. It specifies CARGQKNSPLHF.

This clonotype has just a few counts. The J gene is TRBJ2-7, the V gene TRBV7-9, with D hard to call. CDR1 and CDR2 from the germline V gene are SEHNR and FQNEAQ (reference sequence). V was shortened by 8 bases and J by 5 bases, with 16 bases between the two germline ends. This CDR3 comprises 13 residues. The CDR3 coding sequence is TGTGCCAGCCGTACTAAGGTAGGGCACGAGCAGTACTTC. It is translated as CASRTKVGHEQYF.

This clonotype was detected a few times. CDR3 protein: CASSPGPGSGANVLTF. In nucleotides, the CDR3 is TGTGCCAGCAGCCCTGGTCCAGGCTCTGGGGCCAACGTCCTGACTTTC. The genes are TRBV13 and TRBJ2-6; no clear D. CDR1 and CDR2 from the germline V gene are PRHDT and FYEKMQ (reference sequence). Trimming removed 5 bases from V and 0 bases from J, with 11 bases in between. This CDR3 spans 16 amino acids.

This chain connects TRBV5-6 to TRBJ2-3; D call uncertain. With 1 base removed from V and 0 bases from J, the gap between germline ends came to 12 bases. This CDR3 comprises 16 residues. The germline gives CDR1 SGHDT, CDR2 YYEEEE. CDR3 loop: CASSLLGAQSTDTQYF. The CDR3 DNA sequence: TGTGCCAGCAGCTTGTTGGGTGCACAGAGCACAGATACGCAGTATTTT.

This clonotype showed up just a few times. The chain has TRBV20-1 and TRBJ2-7; 11 bases align to TRBD1. The CDR3 has 15 amino acids. Trimming took 4 bases from V and 6 from J; bases not matched to a gene: 11. Germline CDR1 reads DFQATT; CDR2 reads SNEGSKA (reference sequence). The CDR3 DNA is TGCAGTGCTAAATACGCCGGGACAGGGGGGCGCGAGCAGTACTTC. The encoded protein is CSAKYAGTGGREQYF.

The chain has TRBV10-3 and TRBJ1-2; 7 bases are a match to TRBD1. CDR1 ENHRY and CDR2 SYGVKD come from the germline V gene. The V gene end was trimmed by 6 bases and the J gene end by 2 bases; junction bases not matched to a gene: 6. This CDR3 has 14 amino acids. CDR3 sequence (DNA): TGTGCCATCAGCCCACAGACAGGGAACTATGGCTACACCTTC. Translating gives CAISPQTGNYGYTF.